The sequence of this TCR beta chain was determined in a study of blood T cell repertoires in COVID-19. V was clipped by 0 bases and J by 2 bases; unmatched bases: 11. Germline V lookup: CDR1 MGHRA, CDR2 YSYEKL. The CDR3 is 18 residues long. Using immunoSEQ multiplex PCR, the repertoire was profiled, and TCRdb retains in-frame clones only, with some absent. The sample holds some 95,000 clones; 86% are singletons and the top ten take around 1.3%. The TCR comes from an elderly man with active or convalescent COVID-19. Sequencing was carried out using peripheral blood. The gene calls are TRBV4-1 and TRBJ2-3, with TRBD2 matching 7 bases. Written as DNA, the CDR3 is TGCGCCAGCAGCCAAGAAGTATGGGAGGGAACCTTCACAGATACGCAGTATTTT. It specifies CASSQEVWEGTFTDTQYF.